One sample yielded the 11 T cell receptor beta chains listed below, sequenced in a study of glioma-infiltrating T cells after dendritic cell vaccination (TCRdb year 2016). Interpreted using the paper, the time point label stands for: after dendritic cell vaccination, including at tumor progression/relapse. The library came from the immunoSEQ multiplex PCR assay. TCRdb mirrors the immuneACCESS table, restricted to in-frame sequences. Some clones are absent from its copies; in checked studies, under half trace to an unresolved V gene, and the reason for the others is unknown. The sample profile shows 85,000 to 100,000 clones; over 75% of them were found once. The biggest ten clones account for 2% to 2.5% of the sample. The sequences come from blood, collected after dendritic cell vaccination. The source is a human donor with glioblastoma.

The V call is TRBV7-6, the J call TRBJ1-3, with D perhaps matching TRBD1 (6 bases). Trimming removed 4 bases from V and 0 bases from J, with 16 bases in between. The germline gives CDR1 SGHVS, CDR2 FNYEAQ. The CDR3 is 17 amino acids. DNA for the CDR3: TGTGCCAGCAGCTCCATCGGACAGCCTGTCTCTGGAAACACCATATATTTT. As protein: CASSSIGQPVSGNTIYF.

This clone appeared a few times. The chain is built from TRBV5-6 and TRBJ2-7, with 9 bases lining up with TRBD2. The junction had 5 bases not matched to a gene; V was cut back by 0 bases and J by 7 bases. The CDR3 runs 14 residues. The germline gives CDR1 SGHDT, CDR2 YYEEEE. The CDR3 DNA is TGTGCCAGCAGCTTGGTGATGAGCGGGAGGGAGCAGTACTTC. Translation gives CASSLVMSGREQYF.

The J gene is TRBJ2-5, the V gene TRBV7-6; a possible D gene is TRBD2 (5 bases). Per the germline V gene, CDR1 is SGHVS and CDR2 is FNYEAQ. The V and J ends lost 1 base and 1 base respectively, with 10 bases between them. The CDR3 totals 15 residues. The CDR3 spells CASSLVRTSQETQYF. Written as DNA, the CDR3 is TGTGCCAGCAGCTTAGTTCGTACTAGCCAAGAGACCCAGTACTTC. Full variable domain (missing parts from reference TRBV7-6 and TRBJ2-5): GAGVSQSPRYKVTKRGQDVALRCDPISGHVSLYWYRQALGQGPEFLTYFNYEAQQDKSGLPNDRFSAERPEGSISTLTIQRTEQRDSAMYRCASSLVRTSQETQYFGPGTRLLVL.

This clone was recorded only once. The J gene is TRBJ2-7, the V gene TRBV7-8, with TRBD2 matching over 12 bases. J gave up 0 bases and V 5 bases, and 5 bases lay outside the gene matches. CDR1 and CDR2 from the germline V gene are SGHVS and FQNEAQ. The CDR3 runs to 16 residues. The chain's CDR3 is CASSPLGLAGSYEQYF. DNA of the CDR3: TGTGCCAGCAGCCCCCTGGGACTAGCGGGCTCCTACGAGCAGTACTTC.

The V and J genes are TRBV2 and TRBJ1-5; 11 nucleotides line up with TRBD1. CDR1 is SNHLY and CDR2 is FYNNEI in the germline V gene. V lost 6 bases and J lost 1; bases outside the gene matches: 2. The CDR3 loop spans 15 amino acids. This chain's CDR3 is CASSGTGGSNQPQHF. The CDR3 DNA is TGTGCCAGCAGCGGGACAGGGGGAAGCAATCAGCCCCAGCATTTT.

This chain joins TRBV6-1 and TRBJ2-5; D uncertain. The length of the CDR3 is 15 residues. Looked up from germline, CDR1 is MNHNS and CDR2 is SASEGT. Trimming took 4 bases from V and 2 from J, leaving 14 bases between them. The CDR3, as DNA: TGTGCCAGCAGTGGCCCCGGGTCCCCTCAAGAGACCCAGTACTTC. Protein product: CASSGPGSPQETQYF.

The rearrangement uses TRBV28 and TRBJ1-1; the D is unclear. V was shortened by 5 bases and J by 1 base, with 11 bases between the two germline ends. The CDR3 has 14 amino acids. From germline, CDR1 is MDHEN and CDR2 SYDVKM. The CDR3 region has the DNA TGTGCCAGCAGTCAACCAACTAGGAACACTGAAGCTTTCTTT. Protein: CASSQPTRNTEAFF.

V and J are TRBV27 and TRBJ2-7; no definite D call. Germline lookup yields CDR1 MNHEY and CDR2 SMNVEV (reference sequence). Trimming shortened V by 5 bases and J by 2 bases, and 13 bases separated the two germline ends. The CDR3 covers 14 residues. The CDR3 loop reads CASSPLGHTYEQYF. The CDR3 coding sequence is TGTGCCAGCAGTCCGCTGGGCCATACCTACGAGCAGTACTTC.

The rearrangement joins TRBV11-1 to TRBJ1-1; the match to TRBD1 covers 8 bases. V lost 5 bases to trimming and J lost 2 bases; unmatched junction nucleotides: 4. The CDR3 is 14 amino acids. CDR1 is SGHAT and CDR2 is FQDESV in the germline V gene (reference sequence). In DNA form, the CDR3 reads TGTGCCAGCAGCGGACAGGGCCGAAACACTGAAGCTTTCTTT. Amino acids: CASSGQGRNTEAFF.

The chain employs TRBV2 and TRBJ1-1, with D hard to call. Germline CDR1 and CDR2: SNHLY and FYNNEI. The CDR3 contains 14 residues. The germline V and J ends were trimmed by 7 bases and 6 bases, with 18 bases remaining between them. The CDR3 region is CASIGRSLGAEAFF. CDR3 DNA: TGTGCCAGCATCGGACGGAGCCTCGGGGCTGAAGCTTTCTTT.

A word on this clone: At the DNA level, this CDR3 is encoded by other sequences in the same sample as well. The rearrangement links TRBV9 to TRBJ2-5; 12 bases map to TRBD2. Germline V lookup: CDR1 SGDLS, CDR2 YYNGEE. V lost 0 bases to trimming and J lost 2 bases; unmatched junction nucleotides: 5. CDR3 length: 17 residues. Here the CDR3 DNA reads TGTGCCAGCAGCGTAGGTCTAGCGGGGGGGGGACAAGAGACCCAGTACTTC. Translated: CASSVGLAGGGQETQYF.